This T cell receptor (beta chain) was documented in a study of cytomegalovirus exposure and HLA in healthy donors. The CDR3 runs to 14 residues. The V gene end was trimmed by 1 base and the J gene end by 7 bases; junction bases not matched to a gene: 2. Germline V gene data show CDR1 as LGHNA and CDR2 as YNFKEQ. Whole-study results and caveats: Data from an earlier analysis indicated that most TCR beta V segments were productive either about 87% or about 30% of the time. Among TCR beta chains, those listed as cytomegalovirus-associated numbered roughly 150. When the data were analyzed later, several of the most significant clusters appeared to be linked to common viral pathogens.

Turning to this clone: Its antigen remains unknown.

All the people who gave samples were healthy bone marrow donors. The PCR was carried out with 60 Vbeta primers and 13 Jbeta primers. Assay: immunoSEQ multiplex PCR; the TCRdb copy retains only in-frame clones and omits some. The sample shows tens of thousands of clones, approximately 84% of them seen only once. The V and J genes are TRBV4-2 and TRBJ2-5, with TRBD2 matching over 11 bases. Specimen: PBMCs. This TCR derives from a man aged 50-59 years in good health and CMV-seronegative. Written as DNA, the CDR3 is TGTGCCAGCAGCCAAGTAGCGGGAGGGGGGACCCAGTACTTC. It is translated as CASSQVAGGGTQYF.